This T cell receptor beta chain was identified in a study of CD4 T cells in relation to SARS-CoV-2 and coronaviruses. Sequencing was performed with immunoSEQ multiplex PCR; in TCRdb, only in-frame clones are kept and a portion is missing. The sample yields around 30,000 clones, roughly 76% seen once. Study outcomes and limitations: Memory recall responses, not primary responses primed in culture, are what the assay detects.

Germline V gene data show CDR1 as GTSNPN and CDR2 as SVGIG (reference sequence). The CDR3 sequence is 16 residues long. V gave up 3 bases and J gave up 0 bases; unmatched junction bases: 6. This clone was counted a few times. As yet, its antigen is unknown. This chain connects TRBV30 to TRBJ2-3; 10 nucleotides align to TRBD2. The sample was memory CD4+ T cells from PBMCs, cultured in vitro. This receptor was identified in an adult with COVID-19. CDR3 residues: CAWSGLADTSTDTQYF. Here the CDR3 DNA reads TGTGCCTGGAGCGGACTAGCGGACACTAGCACAGATACGCAGTATTTT.